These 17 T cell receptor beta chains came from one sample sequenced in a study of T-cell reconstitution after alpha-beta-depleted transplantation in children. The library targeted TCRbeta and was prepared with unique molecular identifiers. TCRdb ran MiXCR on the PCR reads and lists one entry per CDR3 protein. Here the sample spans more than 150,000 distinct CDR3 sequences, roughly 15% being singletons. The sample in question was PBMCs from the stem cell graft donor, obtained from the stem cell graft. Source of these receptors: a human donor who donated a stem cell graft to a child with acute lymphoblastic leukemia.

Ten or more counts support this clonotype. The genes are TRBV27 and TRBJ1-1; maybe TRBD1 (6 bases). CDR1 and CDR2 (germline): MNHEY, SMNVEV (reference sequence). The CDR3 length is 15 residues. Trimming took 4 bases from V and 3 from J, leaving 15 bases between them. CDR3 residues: CASSSKPHRDTEAFF. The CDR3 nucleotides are TGTGCCAGCAGTTCCAAGCCTCACAGGGACACTGAAGCTTTCTTT.

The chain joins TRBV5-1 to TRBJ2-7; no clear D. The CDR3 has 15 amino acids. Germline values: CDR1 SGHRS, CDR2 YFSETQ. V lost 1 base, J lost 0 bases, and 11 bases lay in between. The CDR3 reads CASSLLTPSSYEQYF. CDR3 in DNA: TGCGCCAGCAGCTTGTTAACTCCGAGCTCCTACGAGCAGTACTTC.

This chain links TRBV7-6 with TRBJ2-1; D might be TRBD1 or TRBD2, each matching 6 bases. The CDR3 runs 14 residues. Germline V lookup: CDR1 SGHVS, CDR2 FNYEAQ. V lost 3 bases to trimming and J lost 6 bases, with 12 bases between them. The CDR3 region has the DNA TGTGCCAGCAGCTTTGGGGGGCCGGTCAATGAGCAGTTCTTC. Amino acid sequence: CASSFGGPVNEQFF.

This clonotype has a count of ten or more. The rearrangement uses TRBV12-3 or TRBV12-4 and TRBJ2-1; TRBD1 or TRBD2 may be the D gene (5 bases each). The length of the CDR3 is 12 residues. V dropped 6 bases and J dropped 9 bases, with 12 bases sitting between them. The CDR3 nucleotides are TGTGCCAGCAGATTATGGGGGAGTGAGCAGTTCTTC. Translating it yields CASRLWGSEQFF.

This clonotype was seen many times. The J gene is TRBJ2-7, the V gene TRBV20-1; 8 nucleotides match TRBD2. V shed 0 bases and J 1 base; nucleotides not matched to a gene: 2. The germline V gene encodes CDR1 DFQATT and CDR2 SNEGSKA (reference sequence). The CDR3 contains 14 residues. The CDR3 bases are TGCAGTGCTAGAGATCCGGGAGGGTCCTACGAGCAGTACTTC. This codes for CSARDPGGSYEQYF.

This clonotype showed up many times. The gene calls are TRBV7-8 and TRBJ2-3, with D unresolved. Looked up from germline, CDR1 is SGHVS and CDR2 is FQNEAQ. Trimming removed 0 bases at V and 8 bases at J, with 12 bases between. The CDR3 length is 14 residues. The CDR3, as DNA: TGTGCCAGCAGCTTAGCGAGAGGCCTAGGTACGCAGTATTTT. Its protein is CASSLARGLGTQYF.

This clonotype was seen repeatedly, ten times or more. The CDR3 loop is CASSETGVAFF. The CDR3 DNA follows: TGTGCCAGCAGTGAAACAGGGGTAGCTTTCTTT. This chain uses TRBV25-1 with TRBJ1-1; 7 bases are a match to TRBD1. V shed 2 bases and J 10 bases; nucleotides not matched to a gene: 1. The CDR3 is 11 amino acids. From germline, CDR1 is MGHDK and CDR2 SYGVNS. Full variable domain (missing parts from reference TRBV25-1 and TRBJ1-1): EADIYQTPRYLVIGTGKKITLECSQTMGHDKMYWYQQDPGMELHLIHYSYGVNSTEKGDLSSESTVSRIRTEHFPLTLESARPSHTSQYLCASSETGVAFFGQGTRLTVV.

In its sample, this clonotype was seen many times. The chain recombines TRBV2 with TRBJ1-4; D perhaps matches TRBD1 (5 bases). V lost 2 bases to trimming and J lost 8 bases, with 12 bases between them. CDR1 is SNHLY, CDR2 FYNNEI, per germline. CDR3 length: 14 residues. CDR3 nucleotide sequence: TGTGCCAGCAGTGAAAGAGGGTGGGGGGAAAAACTGTTTTTT. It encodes CASSERGWGEKLFF.

The CDR3 DNA is TGTGCCAGCAGCTTGGCCTTTCGACTAGCGGGAGAAGATACGCAGTATTTT. The encoded protein is CASSLAFRLAGEDTQYF. This chain uses TRBV7-2 with TRBJ2-3; TRBD2 agrees at 12 bases. The length of the CDR3 is 17 residues. CDR1 and CDR2 from the germline V gene are SGHTA and FQGNSA. Trimming cost V 3 bases and J 5 bases; bases outside gene matches: 9.

CDR3 sequence reads: CSATPLRSEYTDTQYF. The CDR3 region has the DNA TGCAGTGCTACCCCTCTGCGAAGCGAATACACAGATACGCAGTATTTT. This sequence joins TRBV20-1 and TRBJ2-3; D call uncertain. Per germline, CDR1 DFQATT and CDR2 SNEGSKA (reference sequence). Trimming took 4 bases from V and 2 from J, leaving 19 bases between them. CDR3 length: 16 amino acids.

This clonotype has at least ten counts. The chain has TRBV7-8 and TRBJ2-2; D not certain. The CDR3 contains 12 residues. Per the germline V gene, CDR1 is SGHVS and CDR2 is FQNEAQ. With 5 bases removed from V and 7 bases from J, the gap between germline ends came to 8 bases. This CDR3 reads CASSPPLGELFF. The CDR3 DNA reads TGTGCCAGCAGCCCGCCGCTCGGGGAGCTGTTTTTT.

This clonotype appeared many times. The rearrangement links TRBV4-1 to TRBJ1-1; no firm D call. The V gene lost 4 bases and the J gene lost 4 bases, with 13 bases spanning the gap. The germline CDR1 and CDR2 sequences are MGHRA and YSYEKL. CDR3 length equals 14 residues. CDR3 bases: TGCGCCAGCAGCCTATGGTCGGACGGCACTGAAGCTTTCTTT. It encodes CASSLWSDGTEAFF.

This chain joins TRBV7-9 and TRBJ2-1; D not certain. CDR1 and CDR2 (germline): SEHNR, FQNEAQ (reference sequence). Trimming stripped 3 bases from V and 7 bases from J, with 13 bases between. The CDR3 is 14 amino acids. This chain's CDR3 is CASSFGRNGNEQFF. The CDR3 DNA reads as TGTGCCAGCAGCTTTGGGCGAAATGGAAATGAGCAGTTCTTC.

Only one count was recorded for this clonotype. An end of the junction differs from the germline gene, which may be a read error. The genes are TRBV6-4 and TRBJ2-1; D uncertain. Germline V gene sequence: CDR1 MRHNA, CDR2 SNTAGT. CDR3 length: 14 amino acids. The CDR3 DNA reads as TGTGCCAGCATTGACGTCGGGCCATACAATGAGCAGTTCTTC. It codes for CASIDVGPYNEQFF.

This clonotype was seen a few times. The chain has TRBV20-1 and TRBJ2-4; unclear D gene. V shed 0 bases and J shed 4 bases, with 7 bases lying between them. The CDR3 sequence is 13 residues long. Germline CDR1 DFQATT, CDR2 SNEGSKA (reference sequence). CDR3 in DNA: TGCAGTGCTAGAGATGACCCGAAAAACATTCAGTACTTC. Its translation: CSARDDPKNIQYF.

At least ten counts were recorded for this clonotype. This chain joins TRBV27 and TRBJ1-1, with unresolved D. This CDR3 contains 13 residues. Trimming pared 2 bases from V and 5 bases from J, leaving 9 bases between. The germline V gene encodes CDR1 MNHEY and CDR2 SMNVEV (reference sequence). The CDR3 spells CASSLQGRTEAFF. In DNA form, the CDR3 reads TGTGCCAGCAGTTTACAAGGGAGAACTGAAGCTTTCTTT.

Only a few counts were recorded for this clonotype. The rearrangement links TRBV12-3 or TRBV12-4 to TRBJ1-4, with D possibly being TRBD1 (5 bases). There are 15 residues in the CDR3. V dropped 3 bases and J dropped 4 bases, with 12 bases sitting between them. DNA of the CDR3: TGTGCCAGCAGTTTTCAGGGTGACTATAATGAAAAACTGTTTTTT. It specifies CASSFQGDYNEKLFF.